This T cell receptor beta chain was sequenced for a study of T-cell reconstitution after alpha-beta-depleted transplantation in children. Study-level results: Alpha-beta T cells about two months after transplant reportedly derived from several hundred expanded graft clones. Surviving recipient T cells and thymic progenitors produced the high day-60 TCRbeta diversity seen in some patients. At the one-year point after transplant, T-cell counts and TCRbeta diversity were found to come mostly from T cells that had been newly produced.

Comments on this clonotype: Its specificity is not known.

For TCRbeta, the library was prepared with unique molecular identifiers. Using its own MiXCR run on the PCR reads, TCRdb lists one record per CDR3 protein. Of hundreds of thousands of distinct CDR3 sequences listed, 16% are singletons. Per germline, CDR1 PRHDT and CDR2 FYEKMQ (reference sequence). Germline trimming cut 5 bases from V and 2 bases from J; bases unmatched to any gene: 3. The CDR3 is 15 amino acids. The genes are TRBV13 and TRBJ2-1; TRBD2 aligns across 10 bases. This clonotype was obtained from a boy under three years old who had a stem cell transplant for Wiskott-Aldrich syndrome, so the T cells may come from the graft donor. Sample: PBMCs, mostly from graft donor cells, taken 360 days after TCRalphabeta/CD19-depleted stem cell transplant. CDR3 protein: CASSSGRGAYNEQFF. CDR3 bases: TGTGCCAGCAGCAGCGGGAGGGGGGCCTACAATGAGCAGTTCTTC.